A selection of T cell receptor beta chains follows, all from one sample in a study of shared clonotypes between healthy human individuals. The data were produced by immunoSEQ multiplex PCR, yet TCRdb's version contains in-frame clones alone and is incomplete. The repertoire holds some 2.1 million clones, with 85% to 95% as singletons. Source material: naive CD4+ T cells sorted from blood. The receptors originated from a man between 18 and 35 years old in good health. Each CDR3 is given with its conserved first and last residue. A D gene is named only where the DNA matches it firmly. Not every row has a clone size; where given, it reads once, few, many or a size class.

D,J,V,size,CDR3,DNA
TRBD2,TRBJ2-5,TRBV5-1,-,CASSLAPSGGQETQYF,TGCGCCAGCAGCTTGGCCCCCAGCGGGGGGCAAGAGACCCAGTACTTC
TRBD2,TRBJ2-3,TRBV7-2,-,CASSQGWSSGSGTQYF,TGTGCCAGCAGTCAAGGGTGGTCTAGCGGGAGTGGTACGCAGTATTTT
TRBD2,TRBJ2-5,TRBV19,-,CASSIGSGNQETQYF,TGTGCCAGTAGTATCGGTAGCGGGAACCAAGAGACCCAGTACTTC
-,TRBJ2-1,TRBV19,-,CASSRQGPSSYNEQFF,TGTGCCAGTAGTAGGCAGGGCCCCAGCTCCTACAATGAGCAGTTCTTC
-,TRBJ1-5,TRBV4-1,-,CASSQEKGQGLNQPQHF,TGCGCCAGCAGCCAAGAAAAGGGTCAGGGGCTTAATCAGCCCCAGCATTTT
TRBD1,TRBJ1-6,TRBV6-1,-,CASSADRDSPLHF,TGTGCCAGCAGTGCCGACAGGGACTCACCCCTCCACTTT
TRBD1,TRBJ2-1,TRBV18,-,CASSPILTGQNEQFF,TGTGCCAGCTCACCAATCCTGACAGGGCAGAATGAGCAGTTCTTC
-,TRBJ1-5,TRBV4-1,-,CASSLVPVSSNQPQHF,TGCGCCAGCAGCCTTGTTCCGGTGTCAAGCAATCAGCCCCAGCATTTT
-,TRBJ1-5,TRBV10-3,-,CAIRGHENQPQHF,TGTGCCATCAGAGGGCACGAGAATCAGCCCCAGCATTTT
-,TRBJ2-2,TRBV7-9,once,CASSLVLQATGELFF,TGTGCCAGCAGCTTAGTTCTTCAGGCCACCGGGGAGCTGTTTTTT
-,TRBJ2-1,TRBV6-5,-,CASSYRQGLDNEQFF,TGTGCCAGCAGTTATCGGCAGGGATTAGACAATGAGCAGTTCTTC
-,TRBJ1-6,TRBV4-3,-,CASSQAQINSPLRF,TGCGCCAGCAGCCAAGCTCAGATTAATTCACCCCTCCGCTTT
-,TRBJ1-2,TRBV5-1,-,CASSLGGVDYGYTF,TGCGCCAGCAGCTTGGGAGGGGTCGACTATGGCTACACCTTC
TRBD2,TRBJ2-1,TRBV11-2,-,CASSLSGGAYNEQFF,TGTGCCAGCAGCCTCAGCGGGGGAGCATACAATGAGCAGTTCTTC
-,TRBJ1-6,TRBV6-1,-,CASSPDRTNSPLHF,TGTGCCAGCAGTCCCGACAGGACAAATTCACCCCTCCACTTT
-,TRBJ1-2,TRBV6-1,once,CASGREDVPNYGYTF,TGTGCCAGCGGGAGGGAGGACGTCCCCAACTATGGCTACACCTTC
-,TRBJ1-3,TRBV6-5,-,CASGPLGNTIYF,TGTGCCAGCGGGCCCCTAGGAAACACCATATATTTT
-,TRBJ1-1,TRBV28,-,CASINMGSEAFF,TGTGCCAGCATCAACATGGGGTCTGAAGCTTTCTTT
TRBD2,TRBJ2-7,TRBV6-5,-,CASSLSGSTYEQYF,TGTGCCAGCAGTCTAAGCGGGAGCACCTACGAGCAGTACTTC
-,TRBJ2-3,TRBV10-2,-,CASSRGPRGDTQYF,TGCGCCAGCAGCAGAGGTCCGAGGGGGGATACGCAGTATTTT
-,TRBJ1-1,TRBV6-1,-,CASSRTESYTEAFF,TGTGCCAGCAGCCGGACAGAATCTTACACTGAAGCTTTCTTT
-,TRBJ2-3,TRBV30,-,CAWSLTDTQYF,TGTGCCTGGAGTCTGACAGATACGCAGTATTTT
-,TRBJ2-3,TRBV6-5,-,CASSYGGTQYF,TGTGCCAGCAGTTACGGTGGTACGCAGTATTTT
TRBD1,TRBJ1-2,TRBV28,-,CASSFPATGGFGYTF,TGTGCCAGCAGTTTCCCCGCAACAGGGGGCTTTGGCTACACCTTC
TRBD1,TRBJ2-5,TRBV9,-,CASSPGTAKSAQYF,TGTGCCAGCAGCCCAGGGACAGCTAAATCGGCCCAGTACTTC
TRBD2,TRBJ2-3,TRBV5-1,-,CASSLGLAGGTDTQYF,TGCGCCAGCAGCTTAGGACTAGCGGGGGGAACAGATACGCAGTATTTT
-,TRBJ2-5,TRBV5-1,once,CASSLEGSPTQYF,TGCGCCAGCAGCTTGGAAGGTAGTCCGACCCAGTACTTC
-,TRBJ2-1,TRBV20-1,-,CSARVNNEQFF,TGCAGTGCTAGAGTGAACAATGAGCAGTTCTTC
TRBD1,TRBJ2-3,TRBV7-2,few,CASSLDRSTDTQYF,TGTGCCAGCAGCTTGGACAGGAGCACAGATACGCAGTATTTT
-,TRBJ2-2,TRBV9,-,CASTRWGESGDGELFF,TGTGCCAGCACCCGCTGGGGGGAATCCGGGGACGGGGAGCTGTTTTTT
-,TRBJ2-5,TRBV9,-,CASSVDSHFGTQYF,TGTGCCAGCAGCGTAGATAGTCACTTCGGGACCCAGTACTTC
TRBD2,TRBJ2-1,TRBV5-1,-,CASSLELAGSYNEQFF,TGCGCCAGCAGCTTGGAATTAGCGGGTTCCTACAATGAGCAGTTCTTC
TRBD1,TRBJ1-5,TRBV7-2,-,CASSLVGTGGGNQPQHF,TGTGCCAGCAGCTTAGTCGGGACAGGGGGTGGCAATCAGCCCCAGCATTTT
-,TRBJ2-7,TRBV6-1,-,CASSRDLGEQYF,TGTGCCAGCAGCCGGGACCTTGGGGAGCAGTACTTC
-,TRBJ1-4,TRBV19,-,CASSIGEKLFF,TGTGCCAGTAGTATTGGTGAAAAACTGTTTTTT
-,TRBJ2-7,TRBV5-7,-,CAPPNYEQYF,TGTGCCCCGCCCAACTACGAGCAGTACTTC
TRBD1,TRBJ2-7,TRBV2,-,CASSEGSTGAGNF,TGTGCCAGCAGTGAAGGTTCGACAGGGGCAGGGAACTTC
-,TRBJ2-7,TRBV5-1,-,CASSLGGTANYEQYF,TGCGCCAGCAGCTTAGGCGGGACCGCAAACTACGAGCAGTACTTC
-,TRBJ1-5,TRBV5-1,-,CASSLIPNQPQHF,TGCGCCAGCAGCTTGATCCCAAATCAGCCCCAGCATTTT
-,TRBJ1-1,TRBV10-3,-,CASKAPGSNTEAFF,TGTGCCAGCAAAGCCCCGGGATCGAACACTGAAGCTTTCTTT
-,TRBJ1-4,TRBV28,-,CASYSLEPVATNEKLFF,TGTGCCAGCTACAGTTTAGAGCCCGTTGCAACTAATGAAAAACTGTTTTTT
TRBD2,TRBJ2-7,TRBV9,-,CASSVGTSGTSYEQYF,TGTGCCAGCAGCGTCGGGACTAGCGGAACTTCCTACGAGCAGTACTTC
TRBD1,TRBJ1-5,TRBV28,-,CASSGQGYQPQHF,TGTGCCAGCAGTGGACAGGGGTATCAGCCCCAGCATTTT
-,TRBJ2-7,TRBV6-1,-,CASTQGSYEQYF,TGTGCCAGCACTCAGGGGTCCTACGAGCAGTACTTC
TRBD1,TRBJ2-7,TRBV6-1,-,CASTGTGREQYF,TGTGCCAGCACCGGGACAGGGAGGGAGCAGTACTTC
-,TRBJ1-6,TRBV30,-,CAWSPQHGHRVDSPLHF,TGTGCCTGGAGTCCTCAACATGGCCACAGGGTGGATTCACCCCTCCACTTT
TRBD2,TRBJ2-1,TRBV10-3,-,CAIRGERLADPYNEQFF,TGTGCCATCAGGGGGGAACGACTAGCGGACCCCTACAATGAGCAGTTCTTC
TRBD1,TRBJ1-2,TRBV10-3,once,CAISSGQGDGYTF,TGTGCCATCAGCTCGGGACAGGGCGATGGCTACACCTTC
TRBD1,TRBJ2-7,TRBV18,once,CASSPSFGTGAGEQYF,TGTGCCAGCTCACCAAGTTTCGGGACAGGGGCAGGGGAGCAGTACTTC
-,TRBJ1-2,TRBV10-3,-,CAITGLSTYGYTF,TGTGCCATAACGGGACTCAGCACTTATGGCTACACCTTC